This T cell receptor beta chain was retrieved from a study of T cell responses to AZD1222 COVID-19 vaccine (dated by TCRdb to 2020 to 2023). As for the study more broadly: AZD1222 recipients whose second dose came at about 4 weeks and those whose second dose came at about 12 weeks were combined into one group, since spike-specific TCR depth and breadth did not differ between the two schedules. A total of around 240 trial participants underwent TCR sequencing, of whom roughly 210 received two doses of AZD1222 and some 26 received two doses of the MenACWY control vaccine. Trial participants were enrolled into age subgroups of 18-55, 56-69 and 70-plus years, which contained roughly 150, 30 and 60 TCR-sequenced participants, respectively.

CDR1 and CDR2, looked up from the germline V gene, are MDHEN and SYDVKM. V loses 5 bases of germline sequence and J loses 10 bases, and the interval between the two ends is 14 bases. The CDR3 runs 12 amino acids, cysteine and phenylalanine included. The DNA shown is the 36-base CDR3, in frame from base 1. General study outcomes and caveats: Conclusions about previously exposed vaccinees are limited, since just five or six AZD1222 recipients were seropositive for SARS-CoV-2 at baseline. CD4 TCRs associated with the vaccine covered the entire spike protein, and the dominant responses were in regions 160-218 and 743-854. A significant rise in spike-specific TCR breadth and depth was observed after two AZD1222 doses relative to day 0 and relative to MenACWY recipients. In the small 56-69-year group, the increase in depth fell short of significance, most likely because of low power. Because no day 14 peak-response samples were available, the repertoires could be characterized only after the peak T cell response. Nearly half of unique spike-specific TCRs reportedly recognized epitopes outside regions mutated in the B.1.351 and B.1.1.7 variants. Participants were mostly white British, with more females than males. The authors suggested clonal diversity may have been underestimated.

Comment on this clone: What this receptor recognizes is not known. Base qualities were left out, and no much larger clone turns up one base away.

The label giving this sample's time point can be read as: baseline before first vaccination. Samples from vaccinated people were obtained from the UK trials COV001 and COV002, which included a single-blind randomized controlled phase 2/3 trial of AZD1222 (ChAdOx1 nCoV-19) in healthy adults. Trial participant PBMC samples were collected at day 0 and day 28 after the second dose for TCRbeta chain sequencing. The CDR3 regions of human TCRbeta chains were subjected to immunosequencing. In the source study's methods: Repertoire TCRs were checked for matches against a reference library of SARS-CoV-2-specific TCRs that had been generated using the MIRA antigen-specificity platform. Breadth was defined as the fraction of unique TCRs that were SARS-CoV-2-associated. Depth was defined as the fraction of total T cells that were SARS-CoV-2-associated. Using the MIRA data, each spike-specific TCR was mapped to the spike region that the TCR reacts to and placed in a CD4 or CD8 class. Log10-transformed breadth and depth values were compared by one-way ANOVA with Sidak's multiple comparisons tests. The clones in this table, taken by TCRdb from immuneACCESS, are in-frame only. Not every clone is retained; where verified, under half of the shortfall comes from an unresolved V gene, and the cause of the rest is unknown. V and J calls and clone size are those listed in that table; D and trimming were worked out from the DNA. This sample has roughly 100,000 clones in its table, and more than 85% of those were observed once. The top ten clones comprise 15% to 20% of the sample.

This receptor was obtained from an adult in good health. The V gene is TRBV28 and the J gene is TRBJ1-1, and possibly TRBD1, on 5 matching bases. The sequencing here drew on peripheral blood, taken on day 0 of AZD1222 vaccination. CDR3 protein: CASSRQGGVAFF. In nucleotide form, the sequence is TGTGCCAGCAGTCGTCAGGGTGGCGTAGCTTTCTTT.